Included here is one T cell receptor (beta chain) sequence, with context. Its target is not known. This record belongs to a study of cytomegalovirus exposure and HLA in healthy donors. General study results and limits: Only CMV serostatus was available as immune exposure information.

Use of 60 Vbeta and 13 Jbeta primers characterized the PCR. Original processing notes: About 11 million of the 60 million to 90 million unique TCR beta chains counted in a later analysis were shared. Sequencing was performed with immunoSEQ multiplex PCR; in TCRdb, only in-frame clones are kept and a portion is missing. The DNA was the basis for D and trimming; V, J and clone size are from that table. The data contain under 200,000 clones, 9.5% to 15% of them singletons. The clonotype originates from a man aged 50-60 years in good health and CMV-seropositive. What was sequenced was PBMCs.

This CDR3 is CATQGGLGNTIYF. The CDR3 DNA sequence: TGTGCCACCCAGGGAGGGTTGGGAAACACCATATATTTT. This chain uses TRBV19 with TRBJ1-3, with D tentatively TRBD1 (5 bases). Germline lookup yields CDR1 LNHDA and CDR2 SQIVND (reference sequence). V was clipped by 10 bases and J by 4 bases, with 14 bases between them. This CDR3 comprises 13 residues.